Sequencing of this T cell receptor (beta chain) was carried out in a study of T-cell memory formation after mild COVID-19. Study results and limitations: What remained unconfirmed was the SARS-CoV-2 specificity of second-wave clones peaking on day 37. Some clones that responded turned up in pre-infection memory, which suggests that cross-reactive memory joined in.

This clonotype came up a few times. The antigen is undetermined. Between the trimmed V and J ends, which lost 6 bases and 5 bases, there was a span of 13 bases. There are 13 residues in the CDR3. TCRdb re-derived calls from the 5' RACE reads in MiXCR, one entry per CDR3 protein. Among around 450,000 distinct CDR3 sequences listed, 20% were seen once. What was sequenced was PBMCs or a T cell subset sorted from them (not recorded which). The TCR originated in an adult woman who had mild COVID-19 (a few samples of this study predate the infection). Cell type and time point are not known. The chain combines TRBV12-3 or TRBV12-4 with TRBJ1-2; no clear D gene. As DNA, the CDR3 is TGTGCCAGCAGCAGACAATCACTTTATGGCTACACCTTC. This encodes CASSRQSLYGYTF.